Each of the 30 T cell receptor beta chains below was sequenced from the same sample in a study of control samples from healthy donors and cancer patients. Repertoires were generated with immunoSEQ multiplex PCR, while TCRdb's copy carries only in-frame clones and drops some. The table shows 35,000 to 50,000 clones, with over 80% occurring only once. Sequenced: blood. The receptors were sampled from a man in his sixties in good health.

The chain recombines TRBV2 with TRBJ1-1, with D possibly TRBD1 on 6 matching bases. Germline V lookup: CDR1 SNHLY, CDR2 FYNNEI. V lost 11 bases to trimming and J lost 4 bases, with 17 bases between them. CDR3 length equals 13 residues. The CDR3 DNA is TGTGCCTTAAAAACAGGGCTCGTCACTGAAGCTTTCTTT. Translation gives CALKTGLVTEAFF.

The J gene is TRBJ1-6, the V gene TRBV18; 8 bases agree with TRBD1. Unmatched junction bases numbered 3, after V lost 1 base and J lost 4 bases. CDR1 is KGHSH, CDR2 LQKENI, per germline. The CDR3 extends over 16 amino acids. Here the CDR3 DNA reads TGTGCCAGCTCACCACTGGGACAGGAATATAATTCACCCCTCCACTTT. It codes for CASSPLGQEYNSPLHF.

This chain joins TRBV18 and TRBJ2-6, with a possible D match to TRBD2 (6 bases). The CDR3 totals 16 residues. Trimming stripped 6 bases from V and 4 bases from J, with 16 bases between. CDR1 is KGHSH, CDR2 LQKENI, per germline. This CDR3 is CASSRGLALGANVLTF. Written as DNA, the CDR3 is TGTGCCAGCTCTCGGGGACTGGCCCTCGGGGCCAACGTCCTGACTTTC.

The chain employs TRBV7-9 and TRBJ2-7; D assignment may be TRBD1 or TRBD2 (5 bases each). Germline-derived CDR1 and CDR2 are SEHNR and FQNEAQ (reference sequence). The CDR3 has 15 residues. V shed 5 bases and J shed 6 bases, with 20 bases lying between them. CDR3 nucleotides: TGTGCCAGCAGCCAACCGAGGGACGGTTACGGCGAGCAGTACTTC. It encodes CASSQPRDGYGEQYF.

This sequence joins TRBV7-2 and TRBJ2-6, with a possible D match to TRBD1 (5 bases). This CDR3 has 14 amino acids. From germline, CDR1 is SGHTA and CDR2 FQGNSA. The V end was cut by 5 bases, the J end by 0 bases, with 5 bases between. The CDR3 loop reads CASSRGSGANVLTF. Written as DNA, the CDR3 is TGTGCCAGCAGCAGGGGCTCTGGGGCCAACGTCCTGACTTTC.

This chain uses TRBV29-1 with TRBJ1-3; 7 bases fit TRBD1. J lost 3 bases, V lost 6 bases, and 8 bases had no gene match. This CDR3 spans 14 amino acids. CDR1 is SQVTM and CDR2 is ANQGSEA in the germline V gene. DNA for the CDR3: TGCAGCGTGGGTACAGGGGTAAATGGAAACACCATATATTTT. Translating it yields CSVGTGVNGNTIYF.

The V call is TRBV5-1, the J call TRBJ2-5; possible D gene TRBD1, 6 bases. Germline V CDR1 and CDR2: SGHRS, YFSETQ. The CDR3 length is 16 residues. V lost 0 bases and J lost 5, with 17 bases in between. The CDR3 protein is CASSLADRFPPETQYF. The CDR3, as DNA: TGCGCCAGCAGCTTGGCAGACAGGTTCCCTCCCGAGACCCAGTACTTC.

The chain couples TRBV6-5 to TRBJ1-3, with a weak D call TRBD1 (6 bases). V was clipped by 7 bases and J by 7 bases, with 17 bases between them. The germline gives CDR1 MNHEY, CDR2 SVGAGI. CDR3 length: 14 residues. DNA of the CDR3: TGTGCCAGCATCTACGGGGGCCCCTTGAACACCATATATTTT. Translating gives CASIYGGPLNTIYF.

This clone was counted only a few times. V is TRBV19 and J is TRBJ1-4; D unclear. The CDR3 has 14 residues. The V end lost 7 bases, the J end lost 7 bases, and 16 bases lay between the germline ends. Germline V gene data show CDR1 as LNHDA and CDR2 as SQIVND (reference sequence). The DNA for the CDR3 is TGTGCCAGTACAGGACCCAGCTGGGGTGAAAAACTGTTTTTT. Residues: CASTGPSWGEKLFF.

V is TRBV6-6 and J is TRBJ2-5; 7 bases map to TRBD1. With V trimmed by 4 bases and J by 4 bases, 3 bases remained unmatched. CDR1 is MNHNY, CDR2 SVGAGI, per germline (reference sequence). The CDR3 spans 13 residues. CDR3 in DNA: TGTGCCAGCAGTTCCCACAGGGGAGAGACCCAGTACTTC. Its translation: CASSSHRGETQYF.

The CDR3 DNA reads as TGTGCCAGTAGTTCTAATCCCGAAGGAATTGGTGAAGCTTTCTTT. Its protein is CASSSNPEGIGEAFF. The genes are TRBV19 and TRBJ1-1; D is uncertain. V was trimmed by 5 bases and J by 7 bases, leaving 20 bases between them. Per germline, CDR1 LNHDA and CDR2 SQIVND (reference sequence). This CDR3 contains 15 residues.

This chain uses TRBV15 with TRBJ2-2; possibly TRBD2 for D (6 bases). The CDR3 covers 14 residues. The germline V and J ends were trimmed by 6 bases and 5 bases, with 13 bases remaining between them. Germline V gene data show CDR1 as LNHNV and CDR2 as YYDKDF (reference sequence). The CDR3 sequence is CATRRGLETGELFF. The CDR3 nucleotides read TGTGCCACCAGAAGGGGACTCGAAACCGGGGAGCTGTTTTTT.

V usage is TRBV30 and J usage is TRBJ1-5; 8 bases are a match to TRBD1. Germline loops: CDR1 GTSNPN, CDR2 SVGIG (reference sequence). The CDR3 runs to 15 residues. The V and J ends lost 6 bases and 3 bases, in that order; junction bases with no gene match: 10. The CDR3 bases are TGTGCCTGCTCGATCACAGGGGGGTTCAATCAGCCCCAGCATTTT. Translating gives CACSITGGFNQPQHF.

V is TRBV5-1 and J is TRBJ1-1; no firm D call. With 5 bases removed from V and 1 base from J, the gap between germline ends came to 15 bases. CDR1 is SGHRS and CDR2 is YFSETQ in the germline V gene. This CDR3 has 15 amino acids. The CDR3 coding sequence is TGCGCCAGCAGACCGGAGGGCATCTCGAACACTGAAGCTTTCTTT. This translates into CASRPEGISNTEAFF.

The chain joins TRBV18 to TRBJ2-6; D call uncertain. Germline CDR1 and CDR2: KGHSH and LQKENI. V lost 0 bases and J 0 bases, leaving 9 bases between the germline ends. CDR3 length equals 17 residues. In DNA form, the CDR3 reads TGTGCCAGCTCACCACCGATAACTCCCTCTGGGGCCAACGTCCTGACTTTC. Its protein product is CASSPPITPSGANVLTF. The whole variable domain, remainder taken from reference TRBV18 and TRBJ2-6, is NAGVMQNPRHLVRRRGQEARLRCSPMKGHSHVYWYRQLPEEGLKFMVYLQKENIIDESGMPKERFSAEFPKEGPSILRIQQVVRGDSAAYFCASSPPITPSGANVLTFGAGSRLTVL.

The V and J genes are TRBV5-4 and TRBJ2-5, with D perhaps matching TRBD1 or TRBD2 (5 bases each). Germline lookup yields CDR1 SGHNT and CDR2 YYREEE (reference sequence). Trimming pared 0 bases from V and 2 bases from J, leaving 8 bases between. The CDR3 length is 14 residues. The CDR3 DNA reads as TGTGCCAGCAGCTTGGAGGGACGTCAAGAGACCCAGTACTTC. It yields the protein CASSLEGRQETQYF.

The CDR3 sequence: CASSFGDSYGYTF. CDR3 DNA: TGTGCCAGCAGTTTCGGGGACAGCTATGGCTACACCTTC. V and J are TRBV28 and TRBJ1-2, with 7 bases fitting TRBD1. This CDR3 contains 13 residues. J gave up 4 bases and V 3 bases, and 2 bases lay outside the gene matches. CDR1 is MDHEN and CDR2 is SYDVKM in the germline V gene.

This rearrangement joins TRBV28 to TRBJ1-3; tentatively, D is TRBD1 (5 bases). Germline V gene data show CDR1 as MDHEN and CDR2 as SYDVKM. V shed 5 bases and J shed 4 bases, with 18 bases lying between them. CDR3 length: 16 residues. The DNA of the CDR3 is TGTGCCAGCAGTGGGTTTCAGGGAAGTGTAGGAAACACCATATATTTT. This translates into CASSGFQGSVGNTIYF.

The rearrangement joins TRBV7-6 to TRBJ2-3, with D maybe TRBD1 (5 bases). The V and J ends lost 7 bases and 2 bases respectively, with 10 bases between them. The CDR3 consists of 13 residues. Germline-derived CDR1 and CDR2 are SGHVS and FNYEAQ. The CDR3 region is CASTTGATDTQYF. CDR3 coding DNA: TGTGCCAGCACAACTGGGGCCACAGATACGCAGTATTTT.

The chain links TRBV7-9 to TRBJ2-3; 10 bases line up with TRBD1. V trimming: 4 bases; J trimming: 4 bases; junction bases outside the gene matches: 2. Germline-derived CDR1 and CDR2 are SEHNR and FQNEAQ (reference sequence). The CDR3 loop spans 14 amino acids. The CDR3 reads CASSSTGGSDTQYF. Here the CDR3 DNA reads TGTGCCAGCAGCTCGACAGGGGGCTCAGATACGCAGTATTTT.

The CDR3 here is CASSSSGSDTQYF. The CDR3 DNA sequence: TGTGCCAGCAGTTCCTCCGGATCGGATACGCAGTATTTT. The genes are TRBV6-5 and TRBJ2-3; no clear D gene. Trimming took 4 bases from V and 6 from J, leaving 11 bases between them. CDR1 is MNHEY, CDR2 SVGAGI, per germline. The CDR3 contains 13 residues.

The chain links TRBV12-3 or TRBV12-4 to TRBJ1-1, with D possibly matching TRBD1 (5 bases). The CDR3 runs 13 residues. V lost 5 bases and J lost 0, with 7 bases in between. CDR3 DNA: TGTGCCAGCAGTAGGGGTATGAACACTGAAGCTTTCTTT. This gives the protein CASSRGMNTEAFF.

This clone was counted a few times. V gene TRBV3-1 (or the pseudogene TRBV3-2) combines with J gene TRBJ1-6; TRBD1 aligns across 10 bases. The CDR3 spans 16 residues. V shed 6 bases and J 6 bases; nucleotides not matched to a gene: 8. Germline V gene sequence: CDR1 LGHDT, CDR2 YNNKEL (reference sequence). The CDR3 reads CASSIKTGGRNSPLHF. DNA of the CDR3: TGTGCCAGCAGTATAAAGACAGGGGGCCGTAATTCACCCCTCCACTTT.

The J gene is TRBJ1-2, the V gene TRBV5-4; D gene unclear. The germline CDR1 and CDR2 sequences are SGHNT and YYREEE (reference sequence). CDR3 length: 14 residues. V shed 0 bases and J shed 5 bases, with 11 bases lying between them. In nucleotides, the CDR3 is TGTGCCAGCAGCTTGGACGGAGGACTTTATGGCTACACCTTC. This sequence encodes CASSLDGGLYGYTF. Looking up the rest from reference TRBV5-4 and TRBJ1-2 gives the full variable domain: ETGVTQSPTHLIKTRGQQVTLRCSSQSGHNTVSWYQQALGQGPQFIFQYYREEENGRGNFPPRFSGLQFPNYSSELNVNALELDDSALYLCASSLDGGLYGYTFGSGTRLTVV.

The chain recombines TRBV4-3 with TRBJ2-7; 7 bases fit TRBD2. Unmatched junction bases numbered 9, after V lost 0 bases and J lost 1 base. The germline gives CDR1 LGHNA, CDR2 YSLEER. The CDR3 has 17 residues. The CDR3 DNA is TGCGCCAGCAGCCAAGATGGGAGGGTTGGGGGTTCCTACGAGCAGTACTTC. Translated: CASSQDGRVGGSYEQYF.

The V gene is TRBV28, the J gene TRBJ2-1, with 12 positions matching TRBD2. The J segment lost 5 bases and the V segment lost 5 bases, leaving 4 bases of the junction unmatched. CDR3 length: 15 residues. CDR1 MDHEN and CDR2 SYDVKM come from the germline V gene. CDR3 bases: TGTGCCAGCAGTGAACTAGCGGGAGGAGACAATGAGCAGTTCTTC. Translated: CASSELAGGDNEQFF. The full variable domain, in which reference TRBV28 and TRBJ2-1 provide the parts outside the CDR3, is DVKVTQSSRYLVKRTGEKVFLECVQDMDHENMFWYRQDPGLGLRLIYFSYDVKMKEKGDIPEGYSVSREKKERFSLILESASTNQTSMYLCASSELAGGDNEQFFGPGTRLTVL.

The chain uses TRBV2 and TRBJ2-5; D is perhaps TRBD2 (6 bases). V lost 5 bases and J lost 10, with 17 bases in between. The germline V gene encodes CDR1 SNHLY and CDR2 FYNNEI. CDR3 length equals 13 residues. Here the CDR3 DNA reads TGTGCCAGCAGTCTAGCGATCTCAATGGGCCAGTACTTC. It codes for CASSLAISMGQYF.

This rearrangement joins TRBV18 to TRBJ2-1; 11 bases match TRBD2. V lost 3 bases, J lost 3 bases, and 4 bases stayed unmatched. Germline V lookup: CDR1 KGHSH, CDR2 LQKENI. The CDR3 is 16 amino acids. CDR3: CASSPQTSGIYNEQFF. CDR3 in DNA: TGTGCCAGCTCACCGCAGACTAGCGGGATCTACAATGAGCAGTTCTTC.

The chain is built from TRBV19 and TRBJ1-4; D gene uncertain. Trimming shortened V by 2 bases and J by 3 bases, and 7 bases separated the two germline ends. There are 14 residues in the CDR3. CDR1 is LNHDA, CDR2 SQIVND, per germline (reference sequence). CDR3 residues: CASSIIGPNEKLFF. In DNA, the CDR3 is TGTGCCAGTAGTATAATAGGACCTAATGAAAAACTGTTTTTT.

The J gene is TRBJ1-1, the V gene TRBV21-1. TRBV21-1 is a pseudogene segment. The CDR3 length is 16 residues. The CDR3 DNA follows: TGTGCCAGCAGCCCCCCGAGGGGGGGTGGTAACACTGAAGCTTTCTTT. Translated: CASSPPRGGGNTEAFF.